Listed here are 22 T cell receptor beta chains from one sample, sequenced in a study of blood T cell repertoires in COVID-19. Only in-frame clones appear in the TCRdb table, and some are missing; sequencing was by immunoSEQ multiplex PCR. Here the sample spans around 300,000 clones, roughly 80% being singletons. Sequencing was performed on peripheral blood. All receptors come from a woman in her forties or fifties who had recovered from COVID-19.

The chain recombines TRBV7-2 with TRBJ2-7; 9 positions match TRBD2. The V and J ends lost 5 bases and 3 bases, in that order; junction bases with no gene match: 11. This CDR3 comprises 16 residues. Germline-derived CDR1 and CDR2 are SGHTA and FQGNSA. CDR3 DNA sequence: TGTGCCAGCAGCGTGAACGGCGGGAGGGCCGTCTACGAGCAGTACTTC. It yields the protein CASSVNGGRAVYEQYF. The full variable domain, in which reference TRBV7-2 and TRBJ2-7 provide the parts outside the CDR3, is GAGVSQSPSNKVTEKGKDVELRCDPISGHTALYWYRQSLGQGLEFLIYFQGNSAPDKSGLPSDRFSAERTGGSVSTLTIQRTQQEDSAVYLCASSVNGGRAVYEQYFGPGTRLTVT.

This clone came up once. The chain combines TRBV28 with TRBJ2-6; TRBD1 matches at 8 bases. Trimming at V came to 5 bases and at J to 3 bases, leaving 12 bases not matched to a gene. This CDR3 spans 18 amino acids. Germline loops: CDR1 MDHEN, CDR2 SYDVKM. CDR3 protein: CASSPNAGQAIGANVLTF. The CDR3 DNA reads as TGTGCCAGCAGTCCCAATGCGGGACAGGCCATTGGGGCCAACGTCCTGACTTTC.

The rearrangement uses TRBV10-3 and TRBJ2-7, with TRBD2 matching 7 bases. The CDR3 has 13 residues. Germline V gene sequence: CDR1 ENHRY, CDR2 SYGVKD. Trimming removed 10 bases from V and 4 bases from J; junction bases left unmatched: 10. The CDR3 DNA reads as TGTGCCACCCTCGGGACTACCGAATACGAGCAGTACTTC. Its translation: CATLGTTEYEQYF.

The genes are TRBV28 and TRBJ1-6; 8 bases match TRBD1. The CDR3 contains 14 residues. Germline trimming cut 3 bases from V and 7 bases from J; bases unmatched to any gene: 2. The germline gives CDR1 MDHEN, CDR2 SYDVKM. DNA for the CDR3: TGTGCCAGCAGTTTCGGGACAGGCAATTCACCCCTCCACTTT. This sequence encodes CASSFGTGNSPLHF.

The CDR3 here is CASSLATGSGSPLHF. The DNA for the CDR3 is TGCGCCAGCAGCTTGGCTACCGGGTCGGGGTCACCCCTCCACTTT. This chain joins TRBV5-1 and TRBJ1-6; D is undetermined. With 0 bases removed from V and 10 bases from J, the gap between germline ends came to 14 bases. Germline V gene data show CDR1 as SGHRS and CDR2 as YFSETQ. The CDR3 has 15 residues.

This clone was recorded only once. This chain joins TRBV6-2 or TRBV6-3 and TRBJ1-1, with unresolved D. Germline CDR1 MNHEY, CDR2 SVGEGT. Trimming removed 3 bases at V and 3 bases at J, with 8 bases between. The CDR3 sequence is 13 residues long. The chain's CDR3 is CASSYLRDTEAFF. In nucleotides, the CDR3 is TGTGCCAGCAGTTATTTGAGGGACACTGAAGCTTTCTTT.

The V gene is TRBV6-2 or TRBV6-3, the J gene TRBJ2-1, with D possibly being TRBD2 (6 bases). The CDR3 has 18 amino acids. V was shortened by 2 bases and J by 7 bases, with 24 bases between the two germline ends. Germline values: CDR1 MNHEY, CDR2 SVGEGT. The CDR3 DNA reads as TGTGCCAGCAGTTACAACCTCCCCGGCGAAGCGGGCAGAAATGAGCAGTTCTTC. Translation gives CASSYNLPGEAGRNEQFF.

This clone has a single count. The chain carries TRBV6-5 and TRBJ1-1; D ambiguous. The CDR3 runs 13 residues. Looked up from germline, CDR1 is MNHEY and CDR2 is SVGAGI. V gave up 7 bases and J gave up 6 bases, with 15 bases separating them. The CDR3 DNA reads as TGTGCCAGCACCGCTCTTGGGCAGGCTGAAGCTTTCTTT. It encodes CASTALGQAEAFF.

This sequence joins TRBV4-3 and TRBJ2-4; possible D gene TRBD1, 7 bases. The CDR3 totals 14 residues. Germline V gives CDR1 LGHNA, CDR2 YSLEER. V was shortened by 1 base and J by 11 bases, with 15 bases between the two germline ends. CDR3 in DNA: TGCGCCAGCAGCCAAGGGGACAGCGGGTCGGTTCAGTACTTC. Protein sequence: CASSQGDSGSVQYF.

Worth noting for this clone: Germline and junction disagree at one end, which may indicate a read error. The chain combines TRBV9 with TRBJ1-2; 10 nucleotides agree with TRBD1. CDR1 and CDR2 (germline): SGDLS, YYNGEE. This CDR3 spans 15 amino acids. The CDR3 nucleotides read TGTGCCAGCAGCGTAGGGGGACAGGGGAACTCTGGCTACACCTTC. Translated, it gives CASSVGGQGNSGYTF.

The chain has TRBV27 and TRBJ2-5, with D perhaps TRBD1 (6 bases). The V and J ends lost 3 bases and 2 bases respectively, with 16 bases between them. This CDR3 region has 16 residues. Germline values: CDR1 MNHEY, CDR2 SMNVEV (reference sequence). Here the CDR3 DNA reads TGTGCCAGCAGTTTTGCGTCGGCTAGGGGGCAAGAGACCCAGTACTTC. This gives the protein CASSFASARGQETQYF.

The chain links TRBV29-1 to TRBJ1-1; the match to TRBD1 covers 9 bases. Germline V gives CDR1 SQVTM, CDR2 ANQGSEA. The J segment lost 3 bases and the V segment lost 4 bases, leaving 9 bases of the junction unmatched. CDR3 length: 15 residues. The CDR3 loop reads CSVGSWGDRDTEAFF. The CDR3 bases are TGCAGCGTTGGATCCTGGGGGGACAGGGACACTGAAGCTTTCTTT.

J is TRBJ2-1 and V is TRBV29-1; unclear D gene. The CDR3 extends over 13 amino acids. CDR1 SQVTM and CDR2 ANQGSEA come from the germline V gene. Deletions cut 5 bases from V and 6 bases from J, with 14 bases between. CDR3 sequence (DNA): TGCAGCGTTCAAGGTCCCGGTGGCAATGAGCAGTTCTTC. Amino acids: CSVQGPGGNEQFF.

In its sample, this clone was seen once. The chain employs TRBV7-2 and TRBJ2-7; 8 bases are a match to TRBD2. Germline V gives CDR1 SGHTA, CDR2 FQGNSA. V was clipped by 3 bases and J by 4 bases; unmatched bases: 8. The CDR3 is made up of 15 amino acids. In DNA form, the CDR3 reads TGTGCCAGCAGCTTCACTAGCGGAGGAGCGTACGAGCAGTACTTC. Its translation is CASSFTSGGAYEQYF.

This sequence joins TRBV18 and TRBJ1-4; the D gene is possibly TRBD1 (6 bases). Germline V gene data show CDR1 as KGHSH and CDR2 as LQKENI. The V end lost 3 bases, the J end lost 7 bases, and 12 bases lay between the germline ends. This CDR3 is built from 14 residues. CDR3 loop: CASSPSGVGEKLFF. The DNA for the CDR3 is TGTGCCAGCTCACCGTCAGGGGTTGGTGAAAAACTGTTTTTT. The whole variable domain, filled in from reference TRBV18 and TRBJ1-4, reads NAGVMQNPRHLVRRRGQEARLRCSPMKGHSHVYWYRQLPEEGLKFMVYLQKENIIDESGMPKERFSAEFPKEGPSILRIQQVVRGDSAAYFCASSPSGVGEKLFFGSGTQLSVL.

The chain recombines TRBV6-5 with TRBJ2-1, with a weak D call TRBD2 (5 bases). The V end lost 0 bases, the J end lost 8 bases, and 14 bases lay between the germline ends. This CDR3 is 15 amino acids long. Germline CDR1 is MNHEY and CDR2 is SVGAGI. Here the CDR3 reads CASSYSITGEYEQFF. CDR3 in DNA: TGTGCCAGCAGTTACTCGATAACCGGGGAGTATGAGCAGTTCTTC.

The V and J genes are TRBV7-2 and TRBJ2-1; D not certain. Germline CDR1 reads SGHTA; CDR2 reads FQGNSA. Trimming left V 1 base short and J 8 bases short, with 15 bases between. CDR3 size: 15 residues. CDR3 sequence (DNA): TGTGCCAGCAGCTTAGGGTGGGCCCAAGCATATGAGCAGTTCTTC. Its protein is CASSLGWAQAYEQFF.

Regarding this clone: Other nucleotide sequences from this sample produce the same CDR3. The chain links TRBV2 to TRBJ1-2; D unclear. With 1 base removed from V and 2 bases from J, the gap between germline ends came to 5 bases. Germline loops: CDR1 SNHLY, CDR2 FYNNEI. The CDR3 sequence is 13 residues long. In DNA, the CDR3 is TGTGCCAGCAGTGAAGTTCAGAACTATGGCTACACCTTC. Its translation: CASSEVQNYGYTF.

The chain combines TRBV5-1 with TRBJ2-3; 9 bases fit TRBD1. The germline V gene encodes CDR1 SGHRS and CDR2 YFSETQ. The CDR3 is 16 amino acids. With V trimmed by 2 bases and J by 2 bases, 6 bases remained unmatched. In DNA form, the CDR3 reads TGCGCCAGCAGCTTTGGACAGGGGTCACACACAGATACGCAGTATTTT. Its translation is CASSFGQGSHTDTQYF.

J is TRBJ1-2 and V is TRBV4-3, with 8 bases aligning to TRBD1. Germline V gives CDR1 LGHNA, CDR2 YSLEER. The J segment lost 4 bases and the V segment lost 4 bases, leaving 5 bases of the junction unmatched. There are 14 residues in the CDR3. CDR3 coding DNA: TGCGCCAGCAGCCCGGGACAGGCCCCCTATGGCTACACCTTC. Protein sequence: CASSPGQAPYGYTF.

The chain uses TRBV6-5 and TRBJ2-7; TRBD1 is a possible D gene (5 bases). CDR3 length equals 16 residues. In germline, CDR1 is MNHEY, CDR2 SVGAGI. Trimming took 3 bases from V and 3 from J, leaving 18 bases between them. CDR3 sequence (DNA): TGTGCCAGCAGTTATAAGGTTGGCGCAGGGATCTACGAGCAGTACTTC. It codes for CASSYKVGAGIYEQYF.

The chain combines TRBV3-1 (or the pseudogene TRBV3-2) with TRBJ2-1; TRBD2 matches at 10 bases. V shed 1 base, J shed 11 bases, and the junction held 5 bases outside the gene matches. The length of the CDR3 is 14 residues. Germline CDR1 and CDR2: LGHDT and YNNKEL (reference sequence). In nucleotides, the CDR3 is TGTGCCAGCAGCCAAGGGCTAGCGGGGGCCAAGCAGTTCTTC. Residues: CASSQGLAGAKQFF.